A single sample is the source of the 6 T cell receptor beta chains below, sequenced in a study of T cells in Graves' hyperthyroidism and ophthalmopathy. Amplified TCR beta CDR3 regions derived from RNA transcripts. The TCR CDR3 was amplified in a first-round RT-PCR using the HTBI primer set. TCRdb independently ran MiXCR on the multiplex PCR reads; one entry per CDR3 protein. The profile shows about 360,000 distinct CDR3 sequences, approximately 13% of them singletons. Sequenced input: blood. The receptor set was obtained from a young woman with Graves' hyperthyroidism.

This clonotype was found many times. This sequence joins TRBV6-2 or TRBV6-3 and TRBJ2-7, with a weak D call TRBD1 (5 bases). Germline-derived CDR1 and CDR2 are MNHEY and SVGEGT. There are 12 residues in the CDR3. The V and J ends lost 5 bases and 3 bases respectively, with 8 bases between them. As DNA, the CDR3 is TGTGCCAGCAGTCACGACAGCTACGAGCAGTACTTC. Protein product: CASSHDSYEQYF.

This sequence joins TRBV25-1 and TRBJ2-6; no clear D. V was cut by 1 base and J by 0 bases, with 4 bases left in between. The CDR3 totals 15 residues. The germline V gene has CDR1 MGHDK and CDR2 SYGVNS. This CDR3 is CASSESASGANVLTF. The CDR3 coding sequence is TGTGCCAGCAGTGAATCTGCCTCTGGGGCCAACGTCCTGACTTTC.

In this sample, this clonotype turned up many times. The V gene is TRBV11-3, the J gene TRBJ2-7; D could derive from TRBD1 or TRBD2 (5 bases each). Trimming shortened V by 5 bases and J by 6 bases, and 17 bases separated the two germline ends. Germline CDR1 reads SGHNT; CDR2 reads YENEEA. The CDR3 covers 14 residues. DNA of the CDR3: TGTGCCAGCAGCAGAGGGGCAGCTCCTGGCGAGCAGTACTTC. Translation gives CASSRGAAPGEQYF.

V is TRBV4-1 and J is TRBJ2-3; 9 bases map to TRBD1. Germline CDR1 is MGHRA and CDR2 is YSYEKL. After removal of 4 bases from V and 0 bases from J, the junction contained 5 bases not matched to a gene. The CDR3 consists of 16 residues. CDR3 DNA: TGCGCCAGCAGCCCTGGACAGGGGTTAAGCACAGATACGCAGTATTTT. Translating it yields CASSPGQGLSTDTQYF.

This clonotype was detected many times. The CDR3 coding sequence is TGCAGTCTTAAGAGAGCGGGAGGGCCCGACTACAATGAGCAGTTCTTC. This sequence encodes CSLKRAGGPDYNEQFF. V usage is TRBV20-1 and J usage is TRBJ2-1; 10 nucleotides match TRBD2. The CDR3 sequence is 16 residues long. Germline loops: CDR1 DFQATT, CDR2 SNEGSKA (reference sequence). Unmatched junction bases numbered 13, after V lost 8 bases and J lost 3 bases.

Ten or more counts support this clonotype. This sequence joins TRBV3-1 and TRBJ2-1, with a weak D call TRBD1 (6 bases). Trimming shortened V by 7 bases and J by 4 bases, and 17 bases separated the two germline ends. The germline V gene encodes CDR1 LGHDT and CDR2 YNNKEL (reference sequence). The CDR3 has 15 amino acids. CDR3 bases: TGTGCCAGCACCTTGTCAGGGGTTACTTACAATGAGCAGTTCTTC. It translates to CASTLSGVTYNEQFF.